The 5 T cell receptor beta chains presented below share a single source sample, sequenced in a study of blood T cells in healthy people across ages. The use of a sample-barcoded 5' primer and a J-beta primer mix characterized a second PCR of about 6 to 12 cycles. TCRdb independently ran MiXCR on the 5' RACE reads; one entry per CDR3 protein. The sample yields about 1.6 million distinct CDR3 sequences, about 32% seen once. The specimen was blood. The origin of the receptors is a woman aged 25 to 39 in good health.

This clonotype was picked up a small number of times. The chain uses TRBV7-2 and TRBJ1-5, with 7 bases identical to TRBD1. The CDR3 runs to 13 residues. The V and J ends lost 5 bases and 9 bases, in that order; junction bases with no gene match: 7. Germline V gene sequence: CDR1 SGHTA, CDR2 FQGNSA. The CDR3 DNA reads TGTGCCAGCAGCCCGCTCCGACAGGGGCCCCAGCATTTT. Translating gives CASSPLRQGPQHF. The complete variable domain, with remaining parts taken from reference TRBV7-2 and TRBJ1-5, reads GAGVSQSPSNKVTEKGKDVELRCDPISGHTALYWYRQSLGQGLEFLIYFQGNSAPDKSGLPSDRFSAERTGGSVSTLTIQRTQQEDSAVYLCASSPLRQGPQHFGDGTRLSIL.

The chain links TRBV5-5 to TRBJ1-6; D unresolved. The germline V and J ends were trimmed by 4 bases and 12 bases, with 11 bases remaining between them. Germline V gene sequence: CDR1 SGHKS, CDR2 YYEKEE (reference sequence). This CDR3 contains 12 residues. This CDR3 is CASSLDGRPLHF. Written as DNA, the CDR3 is TGTGCCAGCAGCCTGGACGGACGACCCCTCCACTTT. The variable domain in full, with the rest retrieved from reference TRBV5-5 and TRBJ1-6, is DAGVTQSPTHLIKTRGQQVTLRCSPISGHKSVSWYQQVLGQGPQFIFQYYEKEERGRGNFPDRFSARQFPNYSSELNVNALLLGDSALYLCASSLDGRPLHFGNGTRLTVT.

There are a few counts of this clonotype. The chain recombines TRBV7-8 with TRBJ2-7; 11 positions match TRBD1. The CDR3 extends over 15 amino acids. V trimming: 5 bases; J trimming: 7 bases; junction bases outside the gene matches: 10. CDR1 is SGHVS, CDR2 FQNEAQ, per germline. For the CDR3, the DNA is TGTGCCAGCAGCCCCGGACAGGGGGCGTCTTGGGAGCAGTACTTC. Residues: CASSPGQGASWEQYF.

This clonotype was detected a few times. CDR3 nucleotide sequence: TGCAGCGTAAAACAGGTCCTGAACACTGAAGCTTTCTTT. Its translation is CSVKQVLNTEAFF. This sequence joins TRBV29-1 and TRBJ1-1, with a tentative D call TRBD1 (5 bases). The CDR3 totals 13 residues. Between the trimmed V and J ends, which lost 6 bases and 0 bases, there was a span of 11 bases. Germline-derived CDR1 and CDR2 are SQVTM and ANQGSEA.

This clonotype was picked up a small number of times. Written as DNA, the CDR3 is TGTGCCAGCAGTGAACCTAACACAGATACGCAGTATTTT. It codes for CASSEPNTDTQYF. J is TRBJ2-3 and V is TRBV2; D is unresolved. Germline CDR1 and CDR2: SNHLY and FYNNEI. The CDR3 spans 13 residues. The germline V and J ends were trimmed by 2 bases and 2 bases, with 5 bases remaining between them.